This is a list of T cell receptor beta chains from one sample in a study of post-analysis software for immune sequencing data. TCRdb re-derived calls from the PCR reads in MiXCR, one entry per CDR3 protein. This table has about 770,000 distinct CDR3 sequences, about half appearing once. The source material was blood. These receptors all stem from a girl aged 10-17 years with multiple sclerosis. Both conserved end residues are part of each CDR3. Each record gives: clone size, D gene, J gene, V gene, CDR3 DNA, CDR3 protein. A D gene is named only where the DNA matches it firmly. The size of a clone is reported for some rows only, either as once, few or many, or as a class for expanded clones.

clone_size: NA; d_call: NA; j_call: TRBJ1-2; v_call: TRBV4-3; cdr3_nt: TGCGCCAGCAGCCGGGGGGCTAGCTATGGCTACACCTTC; cdr3_aa: CASSRGASYGYTF
clone_size: NA; d_call: TRBD2; j_call: TRBJ2-1; v_call: TRBV6-6; cdr3_nt: TGTGCCAGCACGGGGACTAACGGAAACAATGAGCAGTTCTTC; cdr3_aa: CASTGTNGNNEQFF
clone_size: few; d_call: NA; j_call: TRBJ2-7; v_call: TRBV5-6; cdr3_nt: TGTGCCAGCAGCTTGGTCCCGGGGGGCTTACCCTACGAGCAGTACTTC; cdr3_aa: CASSLVPGGLPYEQYF
clone_size: NA; d_call: NA; j_call: TRBJ2-7; v_call: TRBV12-3/TRBV12-4; cdr3_nt: TGTGCCAGCAGTCCCTGGGGGGAAAGGTCCTACGAGCAGTACTTC; cdr3_aa: CASSPWGERSYEQYF
clone_size: NA; d_call: NA; j_call: TRBJ1-2; v_call: TRBV4-3; cdr3_nt: TGCGCCAGCAGCCAGGAGTTCGTGGGGGACTATGGCTACACCTTC; cdr3_aa: CASSQEFVGDYGYTF
clone_size: NA; d_call: TRBD2; j_call: TRBJ2-5; v_call: TRBV7-9; cdr3_nt: TGTGCCAGCAGCTTGAAAGCGGGAGTGGTCCAAGAGACCCAGTACTTC; cdr3_aa: CASSLKAGVVQETQYF
clone_size: NA; d_call: TRBD1; j_call: TRBJ2-7; v_call: TRBV27; cdr3_nt: TGTGCCTCGGGGACAGGGGGCCACGAGCAGTACTTC; cdr3_aa: CASGTGGHEQYF
clone_size: NA; d_call: NA; j_call: TRBJ2-3; v_call: TRBV15; cdr3_nt: TGTGCCACCAGCAGAGGCCCTTTGAAGAGCACAGATACGCAGTATTTT; cdr3_aa: CATSRGPLKSTDTQYF
clone_size: NA; d_call: TRBD2; j_call: TRBJ2-1; v_call: TRBV7-6; cdr3_nt: TGTGCCACGGAGCGGGAGAACGGTAGCTCCTACAATGAGCAGTTCTTC; cdr3_aa: CATERENGSSYNEQFF
clone_size: few; d_call: NA; j_call: TRBJ2-7; v_call: TRBV27; cdr3_nt: TGTGCCAGCATTAGCATTTTTCCCTACGAGCAGTACTTC; cdr3_aa: CASISIFPYEQYF
clone_size: NA; d_call: TRBD2; j_call: TRBJ2-1; v_call: TRBV20-1; cdr3_nt: TGCAGTGCTCCCTTATACGGGACTAGGGGCAATGAGCAGTTCTTC; cdr3_aa: CSAPLYGTRGNEQFF
clone_size: few; d_call: NA; j_call: TRBJ2-1; v_call: TRBV28; cdr3_nt: TGTGCCAGCAGTCTCCTAGCGGACAGCTCCTACAATGAGCAGTTCTTC; cdr3_aa: CASSLLADSSYNEQFF
clone_size: few; d_call: NA; j_call: TRBJ1-2; v_call: TRBV20-1; cdr3_nt: TGCAGTGCTAGAGATCGCGGACGGCCCTATGGCTACACCTTC; cdr3_aa: CSARDRGRPYGYTF
clone_size: once; d_call: NA; j_call: TRBJ2-3; v_call: TRBV29-1; cdr3_nt: TGCAGCGTTGAGGGAGCGAGGGATACGCAGTATTTT; cdr3_aa: CSVEGARDTQYF
clone_size: NA; d_call: TRBD2; j_call: TRBJ2-1; v_call: TRBV9; cdr3_nt: TGTGCCAGCAGCGTAGCTCAGACTAGCGGATACAATGAGCAGTTCTTC; cdr3_aa: CASSVAQTSGYNEQFF
clone_size: few; d_call: TRBD1; j_call: TRBJ1-2; v_call: TRBV30; cdr3_nt: TGTGCCTACACCGGGACAGGGAGTGGCTACACCTTC; cdr3_aa: CAYTGTGSGYTF
clone_size: few; d_call: TRBD2; j_call: TRBJ2-3; v_call: TRBV7-2; cdr3_nt: TGTGCCAGCAGCTTCGGCGGGAGTCCCCGGGATACGCAGTATTTT; cdr3_aa: CASSFGGSPRDTQYF
clone_size: NA; d_call: NA; j_call: TRBJ2-7; v_call: TRBV5-1; cdr3_nt: TGCGCCAGCAGCCCGACGGCCGGGGACTACGAGCAGTACTTC; cdr3_aa: CASSPTAGDYEQYF
clone_size: NA; d_call: NA; j_call: TRBJ2-7; v_call: TRBV6-6; cdr3_nt: TGTGCCAGCAGTGCAGGGGGGGGTGGCTACGAGCAGTACTTC; cdr3_aa: CASSAGGGGYEQYF
clone_size: NA; d_call: TRBD1; j_call: TRBJ2-7; v_call: TRBV7-2; cdr3_nt: TGTGCCAGGACAGGGTGGGCCTCCTACGAGCAGTACTTC; cdr3_aa: CARTGWASYEQYF
clone_size: few; d_call: TRBD2; j_call: TRBJ2-1; v_call: TRBV11-2; cdr3_nt: TGTGCCAGCAGCATAGGTCCCTTAGCGGGAGACCCAAATGAGCAGTTCTTC; cdr3_aa: CASSIGPLAGDPNEQFF
clone_size: NA; d_call: TRBD1; j_call: TRBJ1-2; v_call: TRBV6-5; cdr3_nt: TGTGCCAGCGGATCGACAGGGGGTAACTATGGCTACACCTTC; cdr3_aa: CASGSTGGNYGYTF
clone_size: few; d_call: NA; j_call: TRBJ2-5; v_call: TRBV11-2; cdr3_nt: TGTGCCAGCAGCGATTGGGACTCGCAGAGGACCCAGTACTTC; cdr3_aa: CASSDWDSQRTQYF
clone_size: NA; d_call: NA; j_call: TRBJ2-7; v_call: TRBV15; cdr3_nt: TGTGCCACCAGCTTGGGGAGCTCCTACGAGCAGTACTTC; cdr3_aa: CATSLGSSYEQYF
clone_size: NA; d_call: NA; j_call: TRBJ2-3; v_call: TRBV11-2; cdr3_nt: TGTGCCAGCAGCTCGCTAGCCTTCCGTACAAGTCCAGATACGCAGTATTTT; cdr3_aa: CASSSLAFRTSPDTQYF
clone_size: NA; d_call: NA; j_call: TRBJ2-5; v_call: TRBV7-2; cdr3_nt: TGTGCCAGCAGAAAGGGGAGCCGGGAGACCCAGTACTTC; cdr3_aa: CASRKGSRETQYF